The following is a T cell receptor beta chain sequence with its context. The antigen is not known. This sample was included in a study of cytomegalovirus exposure and HLA in healthy donors. Findings and limits, study-wide: A missense variant in DCLRE1C was later tied to TCR beta V- and J-gene trimming. Serostatus for CMV was the only available immune exposure information. Earlier analysis found most TCR beta V segments productive about 87% or about 30% of the time. Across all donors, roughly uniform sequencing depth was an assumption of the presence/absence analyses.

Per the germline V gene, CDR1 is MDHEN and CDR2 is SYDVKM. This CDR3 contains 15 residues. Trimming removed 5 bases from V and 10 bases from J; junction bases left unmatched: 10. Primers included in the PCR were 60 Vbeta and 13 Jbeta primers. Only in-frame clones appear in the TCRdb table, and some are missing; sequencing was by immunoSEQ multiplex PCR. The repertoire includes about 150,000 clones, about two thirds of them detected once, and 1.5% to 2% sits in the top ten. Material: PBMCs. The chain links TRBV28 to TRBJ1-6, with TRBD1 matching 8 bases. The receptor was derived from a woman between 18 and 30 years old in good health and CMV-seronegative. The CDR3 DNA reads as TGTGCCAGCAGTCGTCCGGACAGGGTGGAGTCACCCCTCCACTTT. It yields the protein CASSRPDRVESPLHF.